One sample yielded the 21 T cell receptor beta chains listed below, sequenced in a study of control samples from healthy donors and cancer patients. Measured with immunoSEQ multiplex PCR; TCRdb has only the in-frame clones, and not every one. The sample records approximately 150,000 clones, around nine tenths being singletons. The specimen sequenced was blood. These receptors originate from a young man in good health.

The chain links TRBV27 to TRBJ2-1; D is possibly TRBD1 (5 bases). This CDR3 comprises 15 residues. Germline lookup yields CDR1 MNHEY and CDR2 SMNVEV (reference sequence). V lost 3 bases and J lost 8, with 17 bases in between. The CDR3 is CASSFMGPPLDEQFF. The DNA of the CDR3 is TGTGCCAGCAGTTTCATGGGGCCTCCTTTGGATGAGCAGTTCTTC.

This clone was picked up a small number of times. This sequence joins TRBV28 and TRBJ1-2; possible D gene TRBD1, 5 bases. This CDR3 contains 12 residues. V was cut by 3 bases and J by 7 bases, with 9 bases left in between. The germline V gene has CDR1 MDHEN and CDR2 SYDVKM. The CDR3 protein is CASSFPQGGYTF. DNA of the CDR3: TGTGCCAGCAGTTTTCCCCAGGGTGGCTACACCTTC.

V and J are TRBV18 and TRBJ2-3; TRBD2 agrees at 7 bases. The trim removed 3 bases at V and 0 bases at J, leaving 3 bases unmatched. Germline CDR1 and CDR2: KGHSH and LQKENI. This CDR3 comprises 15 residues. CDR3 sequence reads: CASSPLGGSTDTQYF. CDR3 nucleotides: TGTGCCAGCTCACCTCTCGGGGGGAGCACAGATACGCAGTATTTT.

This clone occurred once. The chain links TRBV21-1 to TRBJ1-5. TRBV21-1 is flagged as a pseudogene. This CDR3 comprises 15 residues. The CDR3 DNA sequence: TGTGCCAGCAGCAAAGCGCTAGGGCGGGATCAGCCCCAGCATTTT. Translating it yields CASSKALGRDQPQHF.

CDR3 protein: CASTGGPRGGSTDTQYF. CDR3 DNA sequence: TGTGCCAGCACCGGGGGCCCCCGGGGGGGAAGCACAGATACGCAGTATTTT. J is TRBJ2-3 and V is TRBV13; 8 nucleotides align to TRBD2. Germline V gene sequence: CDR1 PRHDT, CDR2 FYEKMQ (reference sequence). J gave up 0 bases and V 7 bases, and 12 bases lay outside the gene matches. This CDR3 has 17 residues.

The CDR3 coding sequence is TGTGCCAGCAGTAGTAGCGGGGTGAGCTCCTACAATGAGCAGTTCTTC. It is translated as CASSSSGVSSYNEQFF. This chain connects TRBV11-1 to TRBJ2-1, with TRBD2 identical over 8 bases. This CDR3 has 16 amino acids. CDR1 SGHAT and CDR2 FQDESV come from the germline V gene (reference sequence). With 6 bases clipped from V and 0 bases from J, the junction kept 7 bases outside the gene matches.

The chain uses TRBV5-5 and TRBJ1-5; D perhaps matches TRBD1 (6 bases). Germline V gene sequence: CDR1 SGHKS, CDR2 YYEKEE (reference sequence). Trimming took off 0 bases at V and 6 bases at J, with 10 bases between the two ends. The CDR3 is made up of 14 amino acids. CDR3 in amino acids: CASSLDGGAQPQHF. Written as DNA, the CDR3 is TGTGCCAGCAGCTTGGATGGGGGGGCTCAGCCCCAGCATTTT.

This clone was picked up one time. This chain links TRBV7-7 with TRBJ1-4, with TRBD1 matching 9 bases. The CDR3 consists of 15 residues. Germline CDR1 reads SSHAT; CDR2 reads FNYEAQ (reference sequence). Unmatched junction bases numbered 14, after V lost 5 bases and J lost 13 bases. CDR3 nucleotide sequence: TGTGCCAGCAGCGAACAACCGGGACAGGGATTCAGACTGTTTTTT. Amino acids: CASSEQPGQGFRLFF.

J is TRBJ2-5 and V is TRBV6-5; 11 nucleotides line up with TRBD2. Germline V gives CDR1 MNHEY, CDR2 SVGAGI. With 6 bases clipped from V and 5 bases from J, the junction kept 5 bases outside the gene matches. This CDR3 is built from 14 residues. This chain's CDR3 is CASSVRTSGETQYF. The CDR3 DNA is TGTGCCAGCAGCGTACGGACTAGCGGGGAGACCCAGTACTTC.

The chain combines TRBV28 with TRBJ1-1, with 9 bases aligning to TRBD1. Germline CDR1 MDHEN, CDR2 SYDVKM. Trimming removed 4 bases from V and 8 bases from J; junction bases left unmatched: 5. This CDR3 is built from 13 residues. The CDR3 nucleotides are TGTGCCAGCAGTTGGGACAGGGACGGAGAAGCTTTCTTT. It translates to CASSWDRDGEAFF.

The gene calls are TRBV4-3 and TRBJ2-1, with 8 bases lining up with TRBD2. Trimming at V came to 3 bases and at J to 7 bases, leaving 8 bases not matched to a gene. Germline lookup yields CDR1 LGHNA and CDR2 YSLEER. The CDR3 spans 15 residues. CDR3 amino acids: CASSHQKLADNEQFF. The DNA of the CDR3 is TGCGCCAGCAGCCACCAAAAACTAGCGGATAATGAGCAGTTCTTC.

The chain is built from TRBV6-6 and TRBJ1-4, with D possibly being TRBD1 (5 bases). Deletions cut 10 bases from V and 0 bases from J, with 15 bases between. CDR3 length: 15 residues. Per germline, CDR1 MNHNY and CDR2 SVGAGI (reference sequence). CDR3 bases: TGTGCCACCTCGGTAGGGGCAGCAACTAATGAAAAACTGTTTTTT. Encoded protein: CATSVGAATNEKLFF.

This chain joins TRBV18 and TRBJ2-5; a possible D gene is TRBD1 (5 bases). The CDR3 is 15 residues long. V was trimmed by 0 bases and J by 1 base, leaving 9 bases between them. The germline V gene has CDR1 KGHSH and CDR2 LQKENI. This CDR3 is CASSPPRTLQETQYF. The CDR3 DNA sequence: TGTGCCAGCTCACCACCGAGGACACTCCAAGAGACCCAGTACTTC.

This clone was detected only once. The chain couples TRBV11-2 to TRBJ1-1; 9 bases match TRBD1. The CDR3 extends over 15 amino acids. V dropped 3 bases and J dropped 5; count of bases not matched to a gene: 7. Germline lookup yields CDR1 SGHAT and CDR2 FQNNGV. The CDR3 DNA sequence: TGTGCCAGCAGCTTTCTGACAGGGGGAAGAACTGAAGCTTTCTTT. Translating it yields CASSFLTGGRTEAFF.

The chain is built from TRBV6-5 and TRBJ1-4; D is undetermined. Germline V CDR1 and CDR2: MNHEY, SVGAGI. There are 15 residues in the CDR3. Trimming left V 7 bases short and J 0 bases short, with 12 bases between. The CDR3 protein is CASTTFTPTNEKLFF. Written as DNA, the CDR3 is TGTGCCAGCACTACTTTCACACCAACTAATGAAAAACTGTTTTTT.

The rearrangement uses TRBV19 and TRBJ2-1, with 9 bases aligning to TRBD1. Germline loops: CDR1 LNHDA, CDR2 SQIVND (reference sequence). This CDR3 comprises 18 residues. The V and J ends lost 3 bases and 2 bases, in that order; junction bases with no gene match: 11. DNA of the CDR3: TGTGCCAGTAGTATTAGGCATCCCGGGACAGGGACCTACAATGAGCAGTTCTTC. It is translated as CASSIRHPGTGTYNEQFF.

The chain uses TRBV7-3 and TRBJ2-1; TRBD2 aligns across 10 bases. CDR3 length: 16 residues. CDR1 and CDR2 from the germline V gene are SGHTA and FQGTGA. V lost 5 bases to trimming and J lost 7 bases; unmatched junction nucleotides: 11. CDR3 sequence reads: CASSVERGGFENEQFF. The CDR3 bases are TGTGCCAGCAGCGTTGAGCGGGGGGGCTTTGAAAATGAGCAGTTCTTC. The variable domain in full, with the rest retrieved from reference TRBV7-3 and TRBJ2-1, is GAGVSQTPSNKVTEKGKYVELRCDPISGHTALYWYRQSLGQGPEFLIYFQGTGAADDSGLPNDRFFAVRPEGSVSTLKIQRTERGDSAVYLCASSVERGGFENEQFFGPGTRLTVL.

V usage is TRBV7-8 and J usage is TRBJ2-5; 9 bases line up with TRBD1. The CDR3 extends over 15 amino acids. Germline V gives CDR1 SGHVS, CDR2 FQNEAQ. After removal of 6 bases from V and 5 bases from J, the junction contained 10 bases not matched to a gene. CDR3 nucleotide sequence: TGTGCCAGCAGTTCCAACAGGGGGCGCGGTGAGACCCAGTACTTC. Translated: CASSSNRGRGETQYF.

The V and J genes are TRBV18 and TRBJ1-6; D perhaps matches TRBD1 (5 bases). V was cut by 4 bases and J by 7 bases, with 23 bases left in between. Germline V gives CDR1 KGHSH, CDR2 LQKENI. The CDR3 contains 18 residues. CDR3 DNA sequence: TGTGCCAGCTCACTGTATGATCGGGACCTCAAGGCCAATTCACCCCTCCACTTT. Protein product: CASSLYDRDLKANSPLHF. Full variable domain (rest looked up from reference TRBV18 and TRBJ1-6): NAGVMQNPRHLVRRRGQEARLRCSPMKGHSHVYWYRQLPEEGLKFMVYLQKENIIDESGMPKERFSAEFPKEGPSILRIQQVVRGDSAAYFCASSLYDRDLKANSPLHFGNGTRLTVT.

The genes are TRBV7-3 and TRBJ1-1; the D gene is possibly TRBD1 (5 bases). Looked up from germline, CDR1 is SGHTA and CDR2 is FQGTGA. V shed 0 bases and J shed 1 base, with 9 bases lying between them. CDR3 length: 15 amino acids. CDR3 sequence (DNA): TGTGCCAGCAGCTTAACCCCAGGGAGGAACACTGAAGCTTTCTTT. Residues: CASSLTPGRNTEAFF.

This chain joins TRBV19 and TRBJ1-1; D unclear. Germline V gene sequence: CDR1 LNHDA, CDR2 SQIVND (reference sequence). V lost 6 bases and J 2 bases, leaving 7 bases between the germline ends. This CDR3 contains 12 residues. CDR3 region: CASRQTNTEAFF. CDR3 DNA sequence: TGTGCCAGTAGGCAGACAAACACTGAAGCTTTCTTT.